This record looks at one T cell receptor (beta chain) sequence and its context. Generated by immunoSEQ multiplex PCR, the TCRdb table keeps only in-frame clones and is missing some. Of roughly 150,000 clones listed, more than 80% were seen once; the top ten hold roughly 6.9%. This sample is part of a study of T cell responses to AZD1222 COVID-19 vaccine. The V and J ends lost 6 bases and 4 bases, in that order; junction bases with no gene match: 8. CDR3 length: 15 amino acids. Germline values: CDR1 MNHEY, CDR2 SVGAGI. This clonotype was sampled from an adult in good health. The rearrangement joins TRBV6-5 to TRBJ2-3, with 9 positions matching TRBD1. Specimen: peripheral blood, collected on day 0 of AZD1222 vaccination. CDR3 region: CASRRQGGFADTQYF. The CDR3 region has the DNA TGTGCCAGCAGGAGACAGGGGGGATTCGCAGATACGCAGTATTTT.